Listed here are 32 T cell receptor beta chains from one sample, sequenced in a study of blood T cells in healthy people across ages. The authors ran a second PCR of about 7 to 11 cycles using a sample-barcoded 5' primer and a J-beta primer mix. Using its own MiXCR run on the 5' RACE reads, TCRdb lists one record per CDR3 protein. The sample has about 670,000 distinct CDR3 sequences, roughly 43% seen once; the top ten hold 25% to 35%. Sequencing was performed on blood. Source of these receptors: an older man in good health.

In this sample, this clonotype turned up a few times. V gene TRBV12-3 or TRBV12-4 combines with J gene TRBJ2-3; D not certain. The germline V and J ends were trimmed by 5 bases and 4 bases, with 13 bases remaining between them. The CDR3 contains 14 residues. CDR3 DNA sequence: TGTGCCAGCAGTCTCACCGCGGCGGCAGATACGCAGTATTTT. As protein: CASSLTAAADTQYF.

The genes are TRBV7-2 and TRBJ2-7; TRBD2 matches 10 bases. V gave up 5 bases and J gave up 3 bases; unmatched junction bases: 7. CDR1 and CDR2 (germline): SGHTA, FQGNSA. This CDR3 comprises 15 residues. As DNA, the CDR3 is TGTGCCAGCAGCAACCAAGCGGGGGGGCTCTACGAGCAGTACTTC. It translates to CASSNQAGGLYEQYF.

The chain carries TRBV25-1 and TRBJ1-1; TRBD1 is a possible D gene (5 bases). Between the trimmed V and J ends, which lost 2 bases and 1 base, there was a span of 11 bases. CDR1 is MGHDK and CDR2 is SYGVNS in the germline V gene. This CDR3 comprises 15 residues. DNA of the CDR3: TGTGCCAGCAGTGAAGGAGGGGTTTGGAACACTGAAGCTTTCTTT. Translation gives CASSEGGVWNTEAFF. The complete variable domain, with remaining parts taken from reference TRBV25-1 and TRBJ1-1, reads EADIYQTPRYLVIGTGKKITLECSQTMGHDKMYWYQQDPGMELHLIHYSYGVNSTEKGDLSSESTVSRIRTEHFPLTLESARPSHTSQYLCASSEGGVWNTEAFFGQGTRLTVV.

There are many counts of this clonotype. The CDR3 DNA reads as TGCAGCGTCCAGACAGGGGGGCATGGCTACACCTTC. As protein: CSVQTGGHGYTF. The chain recombines TRBV29-1 with TRBJ1-2, with 9 bases lining up with TRBD1. V shed 6 bases and J 6 bases; nucleotides not matched to a gene: 5. CDR1 and CDR2 from the germline V gene are SQVTM and ANQGSEA. The CDR3 is 12 residues long.

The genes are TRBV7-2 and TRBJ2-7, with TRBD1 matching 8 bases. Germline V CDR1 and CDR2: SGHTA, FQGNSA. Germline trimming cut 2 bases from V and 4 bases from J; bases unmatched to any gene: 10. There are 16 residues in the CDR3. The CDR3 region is CASSLLAGGPLYEQYF. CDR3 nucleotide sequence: TGTGCCAGCAGCTTATTAGCAGGGGGCCCCCTTTACGAGCAGTACTTC.

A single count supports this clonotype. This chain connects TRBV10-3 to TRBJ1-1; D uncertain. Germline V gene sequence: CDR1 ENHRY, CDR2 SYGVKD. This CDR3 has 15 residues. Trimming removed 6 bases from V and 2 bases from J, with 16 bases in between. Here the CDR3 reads CAIRDPGTANTEAFF. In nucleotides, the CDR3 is TGTGCCATCAGAGACCCTGGTACGGCTAACACTGAAGCTTTCTTT.

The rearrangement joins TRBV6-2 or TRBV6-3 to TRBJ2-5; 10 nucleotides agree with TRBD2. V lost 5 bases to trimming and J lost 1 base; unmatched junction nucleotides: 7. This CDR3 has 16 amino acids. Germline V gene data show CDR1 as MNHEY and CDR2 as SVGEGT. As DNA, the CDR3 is TGTGCCAGCAGTCCGGGACTAGCGTCCTTCCAAGAGACCCAGTACTTC. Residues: CASSPGLASFQETQYF.

The CDR3 sequence: CSVDGSSSKTQYF. CDR3 in DNA: TGCAGCGTTGACGGGAGTAGTTCGAAGACCCAGTACTTC. The chain carries TRBV29-1 and TRBJ2-5, with D tentatively TRBD2 (6 bases). The ends were cut back, 3 bases at V and 6 bases at J, with 14 bases in the middle. The CDR3 runs to 13 residues. Germline CDR1 is SQVTM and CDR2 is ANQGSEA.

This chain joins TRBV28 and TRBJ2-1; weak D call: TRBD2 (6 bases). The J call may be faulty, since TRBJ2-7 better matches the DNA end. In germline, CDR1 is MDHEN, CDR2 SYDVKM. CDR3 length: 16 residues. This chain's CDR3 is CASGRDTGTDYNEQYF. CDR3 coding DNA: TGTGCCAGCGGCCGAGACACCGGGACGGACTACAATGAGCAGTACTTC.

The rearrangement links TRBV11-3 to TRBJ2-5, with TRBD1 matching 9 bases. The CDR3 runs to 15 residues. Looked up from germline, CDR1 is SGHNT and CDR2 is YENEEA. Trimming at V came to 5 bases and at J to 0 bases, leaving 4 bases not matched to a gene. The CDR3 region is CASSARTGDQETQYF. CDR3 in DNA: TGTGCCAGCAGCGCCCGGACAGGGGACCAAGAGACCCAGTACTTC.

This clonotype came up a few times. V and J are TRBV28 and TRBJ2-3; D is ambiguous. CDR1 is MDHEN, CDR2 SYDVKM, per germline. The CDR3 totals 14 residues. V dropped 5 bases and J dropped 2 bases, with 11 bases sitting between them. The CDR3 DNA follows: TGTGCCAGCAGTCCACTTTCCCCCACAGATACGCAGTATTTT. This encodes CASSPLSPTDTQYF. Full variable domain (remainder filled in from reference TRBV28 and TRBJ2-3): DVKVTQSSRYLVKRTGEKVFLECVQDMDHENMFWYRQDPGLGLRLIYFSYDVKMKEKGDIPEGYSVSREKKERFSLILESASTNQTSMYLCASSPLSPTDTQYFGPGTRLTVL.

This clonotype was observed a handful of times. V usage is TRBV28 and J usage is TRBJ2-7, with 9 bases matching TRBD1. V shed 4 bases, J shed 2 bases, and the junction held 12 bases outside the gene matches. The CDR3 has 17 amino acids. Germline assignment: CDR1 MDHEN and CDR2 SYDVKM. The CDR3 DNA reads TGTGCCAGCAGTTCTCCAACCGGGACAGGGAATACCTACGAGCAGTACTTC. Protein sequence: CASSSPTGTGNTYEQYF.

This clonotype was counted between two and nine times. The CDR3 is CASSLTNLLGDTQYF. CDR3 bases: TGCGCCAGCAGCTTAACTAACCTCCTAGGGGATACGCAGTATTTT. The chain links TRBV5-1 to TRBJ2-3; no definite D call. V lost 2 bases, J lost 6 bases, and 16 bases lay in between. The length of the CDR3 is 15 residues. The germline V gene encodes CDR1 SGHRS and CDR2 YFSETQ. Together with reference TRBV5-1 and TRBJ2-3, the CDR3 gives the full variable domain: KAGVTQTPRYLIKTRGQQVTLSCSPISGHRSVSWYQQTPGQGLQFLFEYFSETQRNKGNFPGRFSGRQFSNSRSEMNVSTLELGDSALYLCASSLTNLLGDTQYFGPGTRLTVL.

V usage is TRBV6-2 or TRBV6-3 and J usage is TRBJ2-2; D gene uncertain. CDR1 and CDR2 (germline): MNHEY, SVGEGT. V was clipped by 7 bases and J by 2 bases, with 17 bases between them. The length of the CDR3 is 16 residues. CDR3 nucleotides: TGTGCCAGCATCCGGCGAGGCATAAGTAACACCGGGGAGCTGTTTTTT. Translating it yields CASIRRGISNTGELFF.

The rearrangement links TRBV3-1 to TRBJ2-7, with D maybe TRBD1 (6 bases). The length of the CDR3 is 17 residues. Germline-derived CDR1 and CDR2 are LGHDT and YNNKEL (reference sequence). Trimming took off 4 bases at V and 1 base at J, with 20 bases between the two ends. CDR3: CASSPFIPGVESYEQYF. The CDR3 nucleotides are TGTGCCAGCAGCCCGTTTATTCCAGGGGTGGAGTCCTACGAGCAGTACTTC.

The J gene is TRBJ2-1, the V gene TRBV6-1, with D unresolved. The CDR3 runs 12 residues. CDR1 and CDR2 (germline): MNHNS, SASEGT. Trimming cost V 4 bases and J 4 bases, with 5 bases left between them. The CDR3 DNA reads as TGTGCCAGCAGTGCCTTTTACAATGAGCAGTTCTTC. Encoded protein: CASSAFYNEQFF.

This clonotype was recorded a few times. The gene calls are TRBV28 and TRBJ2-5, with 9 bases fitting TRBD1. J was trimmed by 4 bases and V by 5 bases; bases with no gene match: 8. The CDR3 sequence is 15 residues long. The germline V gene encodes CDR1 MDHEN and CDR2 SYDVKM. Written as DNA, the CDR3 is TGTGCCAGCAGTCCCGGGACAGGGCCTGGAGAGACCCAGTACTTC. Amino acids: CASSPGTGPGETQYF.

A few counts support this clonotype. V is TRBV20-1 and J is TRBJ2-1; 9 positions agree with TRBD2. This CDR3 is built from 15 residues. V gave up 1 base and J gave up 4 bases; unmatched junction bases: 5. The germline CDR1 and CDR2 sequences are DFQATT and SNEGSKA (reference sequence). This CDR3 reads CSARGGGGAYNEQFF. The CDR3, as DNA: TGCAGTGCTAGAGGCGGCGGGGGGGCTTACAATGAGCAGTTCTTC.

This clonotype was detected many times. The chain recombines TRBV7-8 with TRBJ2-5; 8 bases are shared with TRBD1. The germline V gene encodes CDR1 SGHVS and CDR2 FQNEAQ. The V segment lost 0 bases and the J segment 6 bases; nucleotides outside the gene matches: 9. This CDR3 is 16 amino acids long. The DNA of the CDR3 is TGTGCCAGCAGCTTAGCCGAACAGGGGGATTCGAAGACCCAGTACTTC. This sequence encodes CASSLAEQGDSKTQYF.

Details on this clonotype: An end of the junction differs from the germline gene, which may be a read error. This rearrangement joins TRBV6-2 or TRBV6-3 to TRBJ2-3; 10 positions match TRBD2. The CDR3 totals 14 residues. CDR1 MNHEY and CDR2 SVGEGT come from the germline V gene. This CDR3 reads CAGRGLAVTDTQYF. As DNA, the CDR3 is TGTGCCGGCAGAGGACTAGCGGTCACAGATACGCAGTATTTT.

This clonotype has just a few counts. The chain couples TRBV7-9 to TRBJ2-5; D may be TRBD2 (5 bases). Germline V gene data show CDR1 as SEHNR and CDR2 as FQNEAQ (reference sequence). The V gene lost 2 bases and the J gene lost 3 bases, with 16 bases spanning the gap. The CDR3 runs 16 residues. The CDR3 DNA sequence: TGTGCCAGCAGCTTAAGGGCTCCACTAGGAGAAGAGACCCAGTACTTC. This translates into CASSLRAPLGEETQYF.

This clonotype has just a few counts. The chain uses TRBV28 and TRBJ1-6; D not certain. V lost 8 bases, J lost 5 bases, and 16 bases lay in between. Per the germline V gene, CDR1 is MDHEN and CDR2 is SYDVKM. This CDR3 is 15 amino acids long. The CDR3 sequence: CASCSWVGNNSPLHF. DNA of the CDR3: TGTGCCAGCTGTTCTTGGGTGGGAAATAATTCACCCCTCCACTTT.

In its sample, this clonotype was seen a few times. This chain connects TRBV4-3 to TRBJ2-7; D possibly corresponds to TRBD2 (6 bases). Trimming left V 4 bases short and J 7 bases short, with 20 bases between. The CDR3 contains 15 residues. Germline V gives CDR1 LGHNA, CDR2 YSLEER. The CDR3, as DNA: TGCGCCAGCAGCCTCTTTGGGGACTTCCGAAAAGAGCAGTACTTC. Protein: CASSLFGDFRKEQYF.

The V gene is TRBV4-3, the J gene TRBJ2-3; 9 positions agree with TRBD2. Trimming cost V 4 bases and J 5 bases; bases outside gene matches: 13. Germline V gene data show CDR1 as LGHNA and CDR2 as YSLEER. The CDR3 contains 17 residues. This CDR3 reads CASSPSGRSGSGDTQYF. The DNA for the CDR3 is TGCGCCAGCAGCCCCAGCGGGAGGAGTGGGTCTGGAGATACGCAGTATTTT.

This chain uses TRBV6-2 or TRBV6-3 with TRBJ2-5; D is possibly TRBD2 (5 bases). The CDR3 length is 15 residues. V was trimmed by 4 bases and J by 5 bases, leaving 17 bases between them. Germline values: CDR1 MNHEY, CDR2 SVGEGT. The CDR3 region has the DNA TGTGCCAGCAGTTCCATACTAGGGCGGTTGGAGACCCAGTACTTC. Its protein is CASSSILGRLETQYF.

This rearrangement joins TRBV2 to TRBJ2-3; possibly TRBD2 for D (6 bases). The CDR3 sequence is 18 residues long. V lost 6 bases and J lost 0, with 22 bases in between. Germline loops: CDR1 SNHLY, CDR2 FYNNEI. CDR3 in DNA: TGTGCCAGCAGGGACTATAGCGAGAGCGCCTCTAGCACAGATACGCAGTATTTT. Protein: CASRDYSESASSTDTQYF.

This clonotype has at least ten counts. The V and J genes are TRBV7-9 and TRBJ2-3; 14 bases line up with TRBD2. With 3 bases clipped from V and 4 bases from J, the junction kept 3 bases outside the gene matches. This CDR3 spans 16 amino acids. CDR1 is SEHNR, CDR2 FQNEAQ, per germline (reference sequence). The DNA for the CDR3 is TGTGCCAGCAGCTTGACGACTAGCGGGAGGGCAGATACGCAGTATTTT. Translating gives CASSLTTSGRADTQYF.

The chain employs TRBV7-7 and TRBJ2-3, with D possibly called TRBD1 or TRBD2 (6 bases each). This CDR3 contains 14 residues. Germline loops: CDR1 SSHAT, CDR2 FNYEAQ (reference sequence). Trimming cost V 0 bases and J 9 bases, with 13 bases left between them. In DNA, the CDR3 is TGTGCCAGCAGCTTAGCGGAGGGGACACCGACGCAGTATTTT. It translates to CASSLAEGTPTQYF.

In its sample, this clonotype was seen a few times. The CDR3 bases are TGTGCCAGCAGCGTAGGACTAGCGGCTAACCAAGAGACCCAGTACTTC. Its protein product is CASSVGLAANQETQYF. The rearrangement links TRBV9 to TRBJ2-5; TRBD2 aligns across 9 bases. Trimming at V came to 0 bases and at J to 0 bases, leaving 3 bases not matched to a gene. CDR1 is SGDLS, CDR2 YYNGEE, per germline. This CDR3 comprises 16 residues.

The CDR3 is CASSHGRQNTEAFF. The CDR3 DNA reads TGTGCCAGCAGCCACGGACGGCAGAACACTGAAGCTTTCTTT. The J gene is TRBJ1-1, the V gene TRBV7-8; D unclear. Between the trimmed V and J ends, which lost 5 bases and 1 base, there was a span of 11 bases. The CDR3 extends over 14 amino acids. Germline CDR1 SGHVS, CDR2 FQNEAQ.

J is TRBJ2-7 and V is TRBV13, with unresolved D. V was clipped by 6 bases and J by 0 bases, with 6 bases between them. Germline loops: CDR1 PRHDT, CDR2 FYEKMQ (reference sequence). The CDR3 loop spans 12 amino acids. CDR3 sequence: CASSYNSYEQYF. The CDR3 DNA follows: TGTGCCAGCAGTTACAACTCCTACGAGCAGTACTTC.

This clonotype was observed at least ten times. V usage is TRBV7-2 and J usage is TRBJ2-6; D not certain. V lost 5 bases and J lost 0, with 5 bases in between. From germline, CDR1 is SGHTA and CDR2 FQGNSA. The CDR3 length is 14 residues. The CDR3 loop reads CASSPDSGANVLTF. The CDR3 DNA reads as TGTGCCAGCAGCCCAGACTCTGGGGCCAACGTCCTGACTTTC. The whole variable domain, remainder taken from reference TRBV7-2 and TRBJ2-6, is GAGVSQSPSNKVTEKGKDVELRCDPISGHTALYWYRQSLGQGLEFLIYFQGNSAPDKSGLPSDRFSAERTGGSVSTLTIQRTQQEDSAVYLCASSPDSGANVLTFGAGSRLTVL.